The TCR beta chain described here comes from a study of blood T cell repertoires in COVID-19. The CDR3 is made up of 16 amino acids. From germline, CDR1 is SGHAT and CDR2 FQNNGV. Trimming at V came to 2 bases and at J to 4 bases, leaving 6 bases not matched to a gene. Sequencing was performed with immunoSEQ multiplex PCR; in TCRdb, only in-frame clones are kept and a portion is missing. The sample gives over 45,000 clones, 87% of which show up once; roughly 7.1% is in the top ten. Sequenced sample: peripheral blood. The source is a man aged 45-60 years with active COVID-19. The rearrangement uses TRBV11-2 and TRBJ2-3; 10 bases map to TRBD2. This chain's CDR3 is CASSLRAGGRADTQYF. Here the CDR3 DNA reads TGTGCCAGCAGCTTAAGAGCGGGGGGGCGCGCAGATACGCAGTATTTT.